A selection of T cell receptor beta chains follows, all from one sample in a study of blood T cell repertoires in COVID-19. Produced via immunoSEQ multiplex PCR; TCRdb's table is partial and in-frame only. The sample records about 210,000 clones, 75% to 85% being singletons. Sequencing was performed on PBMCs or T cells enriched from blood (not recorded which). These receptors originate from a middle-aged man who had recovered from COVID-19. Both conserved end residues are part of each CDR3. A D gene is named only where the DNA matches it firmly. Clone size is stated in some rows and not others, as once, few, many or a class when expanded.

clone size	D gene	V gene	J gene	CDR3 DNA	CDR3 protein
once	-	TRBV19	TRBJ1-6	TGTGCCTGTCAAGCCTTGGGGGAGGAGTGGTCACCCCTCCACTTT	CACQALGEEWSPLHF
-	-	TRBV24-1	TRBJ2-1	TGTGCCACCAGTGACGGTAAGAGCTCCTACAATGAGCAGTTCTTC	CATSDGKSSYNEQFF
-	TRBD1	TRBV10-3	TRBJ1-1	TGTGCCATCAGTGAGTCCGACAGGGGAGAGCCTTGGGAGGTCACTGAAGCTTTCTTT	CAISESDRGEPWEVTEAFF
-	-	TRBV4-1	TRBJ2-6	TGCGCCAGCAGCCCCCAGGGATCCGGGGCCAACGTCCTGACTTTC	CASSPQGSGANVLTF
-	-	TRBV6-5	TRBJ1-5	TGTGCCAGCAGTACACGACAGACGGATCAGCCCCAGCATTTT	CASSTRQTDQPQHF
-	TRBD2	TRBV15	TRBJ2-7	TGTGCCACCAGCGAGCGGGGGGCCTACGAGCAGTACTTC	CATSERGAYEQYF
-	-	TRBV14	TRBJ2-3	TGTGCCAGCAGCGGACCCGGAGCGGCGCAGTATTTT	CASSGPGAAQYF
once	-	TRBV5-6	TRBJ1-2	TGTGCCAGCAGCTTGGGTGACAGCACCCCCTATGGCTACACCTTC	CASSLGDSTPYGYTF
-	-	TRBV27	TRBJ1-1	TGTGCCAGCAGTTCTGGGACACGGAACACTGAAGCTTTCTTT	CASSSGTRNTEAFF
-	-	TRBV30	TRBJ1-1	TGTGCCCGTCGTGTGGGGGGTATGAACACTGAAGCTTTCTTT	CARRVGGMNTEAFF
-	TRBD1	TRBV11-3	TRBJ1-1	TGTGCCAGCAGCATAGAACAGGGGGCTGAAGCTTTCTTT	CASSIEQGAEAFF
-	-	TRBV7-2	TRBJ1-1	TGTGCCAGCAGCTTAATTTATCAGCGGGGGATAGTGGTCCACACTGAAGCTTTCTTT	CASSLIYQRGIVVHTEAFF
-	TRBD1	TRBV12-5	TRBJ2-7	TGTGCTAGTGGTTTGGCCTCAGGACAGGGGTTCGCCTACGAGCAGTACTTC	CASGLASGQGFAYEQYF
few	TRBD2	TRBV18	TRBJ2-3	TGTGCCAGCTCACCCGGACTAGCGGGCACAGATACGCAGTATTTT	CASSPGLAGTDTQYF
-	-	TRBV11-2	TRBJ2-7	TGTGCCAGCAGCTACAACAGGGATATCTACGAGCAGTACTTC	CASSYNRDIYEQYF
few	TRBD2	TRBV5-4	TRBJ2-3	TGTGCCAGCAGCTCCCGACTAGCCGGCGCAGATACGCAGTATTTT	CASSSRLAGADTQYF
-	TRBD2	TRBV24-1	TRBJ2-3	TGTGCCACCAGTGAGCCATCGACTAGCGGAGTGAGGACAGATACGCAGTATTTT	CATSEPSTSGVRTDTQYF
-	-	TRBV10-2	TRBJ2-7	TGCGCCAGCAGGGAGGCGGGTCGTTCCTACGAGCAGTACTTC	CASREAGRSYEQYF
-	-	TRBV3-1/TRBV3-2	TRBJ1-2	TGTGCCAGCAGCCGAAGGGACACCTCCCTCTATGGCTACACCTTC	CASSRRDTSLYGYTF
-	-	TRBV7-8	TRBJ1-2	TGTGCCAGCAGCTTAAATACAGAGTATGGCTACACCTTC	CASSLNTEYGYTF
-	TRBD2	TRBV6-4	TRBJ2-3	TGTGCCAGCAGTGAGAGTAGCGGGAGCGGTACGCAGTATTTT	CASSESSGSGTQYF
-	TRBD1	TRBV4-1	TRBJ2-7	TGCGCCAGCAGTTGGACAGGGGGCGAAGCTGACGAGCAGTACTTC	CASSWTGGEADEQYF
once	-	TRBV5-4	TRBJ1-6	TGTGCCAGCAGCTTTGAAAACAGGGTAGGCCGTTCACCCCTCCACTTT	CASSFENRVGRSPLHF
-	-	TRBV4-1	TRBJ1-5	TGCGCCAGCAGCCAAGTAGGTCGAACAGGGAATCAGCCCCAGCATTTT	CASSQVGRTGNQPQHF
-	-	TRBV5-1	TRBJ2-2	TGCGCCAGCAGGGAGGGGAGCACCGGGGAGCTGTTTTTT	CASREGSTGELFF
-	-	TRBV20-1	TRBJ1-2	TGCAGTGCTAGAGTGAGGGATGGCTACACCTTC	CSARVRDGYTF
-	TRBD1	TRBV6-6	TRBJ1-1	TGTGCCAGCAGACCCAAGACAGGGGGTCCTGAAGCTTTCTTT	CASRPKTGGPEAFF
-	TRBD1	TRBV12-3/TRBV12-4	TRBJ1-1	TGTGCCAGCAGTAAAACAGGGGGCACTGAAGCTTTCTTT	CASSKTGGTEAFF
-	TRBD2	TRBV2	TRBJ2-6	TGTGCCAGCAGTGGGACTAGCGGAAGCTCTGGGGCCAACGTCCTGACTTTC	CASSGTSGSSGANVLTF
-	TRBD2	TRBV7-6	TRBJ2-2	TGTGCCAGCAGCATGGGACTATCGGCCGGGGAGCTGTTTTTT	CASSMGLSAGELFF
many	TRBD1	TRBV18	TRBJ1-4	TGTGCCAGCTCACCACGACAGGGGGCGCAGAGGGATGAAAAACTGTTTTTT	CASSPRQGAQRDEKLFF
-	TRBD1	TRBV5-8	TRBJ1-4	TGTGCCAGCAGCTTGGAGGGCAGGGGGCGAGGGGAAGCTGAAAAACTGTTTTTT	CASSLEGRGRGEAEKLFF
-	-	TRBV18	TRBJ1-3	TGTGCCAGCTCACTAACCAGTAACCCGGGAAACACCATATATTTT	CASSLTSNPGNTIYF
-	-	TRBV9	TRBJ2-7	TGTGCCAGCAGCGTAGGATACAGCTTCTACGAGCAGTACTTC	CASSVGYSFYEQYF
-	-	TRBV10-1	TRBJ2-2	TGCGCCAGCAGTGGGGCAGGGAGGACCGGGGAGCTGTTTTTT	CASSGAGRTGELFF